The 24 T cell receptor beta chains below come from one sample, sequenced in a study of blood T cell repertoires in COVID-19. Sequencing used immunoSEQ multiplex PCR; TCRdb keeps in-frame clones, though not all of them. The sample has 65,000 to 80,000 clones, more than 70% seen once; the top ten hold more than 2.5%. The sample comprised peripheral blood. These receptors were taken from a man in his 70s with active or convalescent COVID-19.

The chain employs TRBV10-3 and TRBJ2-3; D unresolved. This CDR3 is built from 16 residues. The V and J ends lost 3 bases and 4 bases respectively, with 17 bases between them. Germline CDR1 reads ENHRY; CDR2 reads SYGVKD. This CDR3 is CAISEGAGTSADTQYF. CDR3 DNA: TGTGCCATCAGTGAAGGCGCAGGAACGTCCGCAGATACGCAGTATTTT.

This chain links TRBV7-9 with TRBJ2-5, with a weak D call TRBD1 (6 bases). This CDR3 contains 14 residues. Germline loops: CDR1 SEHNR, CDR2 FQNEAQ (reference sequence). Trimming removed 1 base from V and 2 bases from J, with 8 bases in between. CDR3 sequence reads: CASSLDTGQETQYF. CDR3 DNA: TGTGCCAGCAGCTTAGACACAGGGCAAGAGACCCAGTACTTC.

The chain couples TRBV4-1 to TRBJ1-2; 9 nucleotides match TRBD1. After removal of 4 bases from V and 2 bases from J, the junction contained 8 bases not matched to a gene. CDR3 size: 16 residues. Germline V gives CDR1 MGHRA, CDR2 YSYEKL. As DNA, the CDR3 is TGCGCCAGCAGCCTTACTACCGGGACAGGGAACTATGGCTACACCTTC. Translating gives CASSLTTGTGNYGYTF.

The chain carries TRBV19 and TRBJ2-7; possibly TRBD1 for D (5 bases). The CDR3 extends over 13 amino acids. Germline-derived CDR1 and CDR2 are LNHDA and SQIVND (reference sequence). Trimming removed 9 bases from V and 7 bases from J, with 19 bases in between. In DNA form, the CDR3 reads TGTGCCAGCGGCGACAGATATGTTGGTGAGCAGTACTTC. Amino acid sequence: CASGDRYVGEQYF.

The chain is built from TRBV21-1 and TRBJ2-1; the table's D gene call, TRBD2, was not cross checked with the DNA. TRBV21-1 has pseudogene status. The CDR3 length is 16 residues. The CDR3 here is CASSKERSEEEGEQFF. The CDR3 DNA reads TGTGCCAGCAGCAAAGAACGGTCGGAGGAAGAGGGTGAGCAGTTCTTC.

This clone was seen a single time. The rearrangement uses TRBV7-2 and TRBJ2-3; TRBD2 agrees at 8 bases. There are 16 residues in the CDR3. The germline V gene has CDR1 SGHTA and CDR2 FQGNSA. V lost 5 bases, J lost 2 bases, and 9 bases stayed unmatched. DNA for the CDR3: TGTGCCAGCAGCCTCTGGCGGGGGGCTGCCACAGATACGCAGTATTTT. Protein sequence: CASSLWRGAATDTQYF.

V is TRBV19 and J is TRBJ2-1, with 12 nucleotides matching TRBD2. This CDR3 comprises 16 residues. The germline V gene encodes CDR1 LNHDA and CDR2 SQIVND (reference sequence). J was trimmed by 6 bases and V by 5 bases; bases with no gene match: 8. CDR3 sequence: CASSLLAGGPGNEQFF. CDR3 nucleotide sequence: TGTGCCAGTAGTCTCCTAGCGGGGGGGCCAGGCAATGAGCAGTTCTTC.

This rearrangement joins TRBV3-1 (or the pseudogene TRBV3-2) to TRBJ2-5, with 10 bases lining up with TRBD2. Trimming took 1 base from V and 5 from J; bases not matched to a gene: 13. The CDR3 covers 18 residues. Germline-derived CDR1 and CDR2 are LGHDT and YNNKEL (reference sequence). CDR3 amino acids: CASSQGLAGPTKSETQYF. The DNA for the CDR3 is TGTGCCAGCAGCCAAGGACTAGCGGGCCCCACGAAATCGGAGACCCAGTACTTC.

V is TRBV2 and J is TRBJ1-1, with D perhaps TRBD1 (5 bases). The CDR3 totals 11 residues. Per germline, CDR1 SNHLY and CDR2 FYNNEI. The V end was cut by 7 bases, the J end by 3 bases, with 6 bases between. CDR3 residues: CASMGHTEAFF. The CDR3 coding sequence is TGTGCCAGCATGGGGCACACTGAAGCTTTCTTT.

The CDR3 region has the DNA TGTGCCAGCAGTGAGGGGACAGGTAATTCACCCCTCCACTTT. This gives the protein CASSEGTGNSPLHF. The chain joins TRBV6-1 to TRBJ1-6, with 8 positions matching TRBD1. Germline-derived CDR1 and CDR2 are MNHNS and SASEGT. V lost 3 bases, J lost 6 bases, and 1 base stayed unmatched. CDR3 length equals 14 residues.

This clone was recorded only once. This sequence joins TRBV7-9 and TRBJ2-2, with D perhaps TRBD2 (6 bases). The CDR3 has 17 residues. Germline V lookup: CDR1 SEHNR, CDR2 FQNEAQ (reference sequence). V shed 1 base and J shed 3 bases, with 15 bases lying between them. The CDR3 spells CASSLDLLASYTGELFF. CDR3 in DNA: TGTGCCAGCAGCTTAGATCTCCTAGCGTCCTACACCGGGGAGCTGTTTTTT.

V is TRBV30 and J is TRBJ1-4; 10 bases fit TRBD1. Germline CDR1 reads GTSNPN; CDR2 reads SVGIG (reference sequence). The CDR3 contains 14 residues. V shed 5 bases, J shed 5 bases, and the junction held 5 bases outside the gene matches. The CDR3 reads CAWGEGQGNEKLFF. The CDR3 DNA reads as TGTGCCTGGGGGGAGGGACAGGGGAATGAAAAACTGTTTTTT.

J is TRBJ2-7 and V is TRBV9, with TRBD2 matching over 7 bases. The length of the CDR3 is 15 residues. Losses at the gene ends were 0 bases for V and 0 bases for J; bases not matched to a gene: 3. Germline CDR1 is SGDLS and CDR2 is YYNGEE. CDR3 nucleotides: TGTGCCAGCAGCGTAGAGGGAGGGAGCTCCTACGAGCAGTACTTC. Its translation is CASSVEGGSSYEQYF.

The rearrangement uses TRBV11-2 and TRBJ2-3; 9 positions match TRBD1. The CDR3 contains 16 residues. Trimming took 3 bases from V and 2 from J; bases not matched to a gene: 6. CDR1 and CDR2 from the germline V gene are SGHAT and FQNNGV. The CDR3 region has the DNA TGTGCCAGCAGCTTTTCCGGGACAGGGTTCACAGATACGCAGTATTTT. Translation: CASSFSGTGFTDTQYF.

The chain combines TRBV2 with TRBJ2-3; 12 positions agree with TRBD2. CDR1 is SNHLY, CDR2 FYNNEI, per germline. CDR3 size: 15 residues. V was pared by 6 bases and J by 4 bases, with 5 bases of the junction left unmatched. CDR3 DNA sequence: TGTGCCAGCAGGAAGACTAGCGGGAGTGCAGATACGCAGTATTTT. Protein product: CASRKTSGSADTQYF.

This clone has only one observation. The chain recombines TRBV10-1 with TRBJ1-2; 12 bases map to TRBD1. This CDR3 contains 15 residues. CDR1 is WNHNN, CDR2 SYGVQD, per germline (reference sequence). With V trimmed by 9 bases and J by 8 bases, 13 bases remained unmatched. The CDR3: CARYPQGQGAQGYTF. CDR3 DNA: TGCGCCAGATATCCCCAGGGACAGGGGGCGCAGGGCTACACCTTC.

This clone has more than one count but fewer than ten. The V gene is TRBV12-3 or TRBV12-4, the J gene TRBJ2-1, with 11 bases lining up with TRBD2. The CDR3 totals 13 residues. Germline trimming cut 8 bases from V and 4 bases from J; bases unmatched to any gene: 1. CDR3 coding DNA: TGTGCCAGCGGGACTAGCGGTTACAATGAGCAGTTCTTC. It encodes CASGTSGYNEQFF.

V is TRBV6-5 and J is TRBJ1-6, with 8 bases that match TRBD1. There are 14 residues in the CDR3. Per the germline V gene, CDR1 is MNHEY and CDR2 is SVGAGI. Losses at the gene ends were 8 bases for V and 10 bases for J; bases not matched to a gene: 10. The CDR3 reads CASLLWTGSSPLHF. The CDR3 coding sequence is TGTGCCAGCCTACTCTGGACAGGGAGCTCACCCCTCCACTTT.

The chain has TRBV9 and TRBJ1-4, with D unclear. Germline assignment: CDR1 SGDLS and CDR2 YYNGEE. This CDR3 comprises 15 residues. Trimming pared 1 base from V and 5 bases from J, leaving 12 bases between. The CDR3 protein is CASSVSTGINEKLFF. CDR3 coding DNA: TGTGCCAGCAGCGTATCCACGGGGATAAATGAAAAACTGTTTTTT.

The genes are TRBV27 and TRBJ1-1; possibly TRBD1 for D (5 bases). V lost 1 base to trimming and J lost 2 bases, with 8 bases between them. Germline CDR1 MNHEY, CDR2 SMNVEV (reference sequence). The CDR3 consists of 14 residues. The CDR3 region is CASSLWGDNTEAFF. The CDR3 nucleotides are TGTGCCAGCAGTTTATGGGGGGATAACACTGAAGCTTTCTTT.

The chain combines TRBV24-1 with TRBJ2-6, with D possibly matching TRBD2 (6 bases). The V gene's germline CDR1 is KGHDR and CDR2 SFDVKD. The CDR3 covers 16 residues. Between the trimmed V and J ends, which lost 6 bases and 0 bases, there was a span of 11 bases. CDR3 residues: CATSYGGNSGANVLTF. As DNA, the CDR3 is TGTGCCACCAGTTACGGGGGTAACTCTGGGGCCAACGTCCTGACTTTC.

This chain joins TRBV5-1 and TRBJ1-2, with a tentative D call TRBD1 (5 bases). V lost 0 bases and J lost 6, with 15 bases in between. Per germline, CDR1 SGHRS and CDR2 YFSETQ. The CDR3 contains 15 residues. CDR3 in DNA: TGCGCCAGCAGCTTGGGGGCAGGGAATAGAAATGGCTACACCTTC. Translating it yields CASSLGAGNRNGYTF.

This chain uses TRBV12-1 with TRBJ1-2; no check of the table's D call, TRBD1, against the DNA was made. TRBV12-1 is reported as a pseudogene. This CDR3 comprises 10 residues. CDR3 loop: CASKGTGYTF. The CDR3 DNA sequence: TGTGCCAGCAAGGGGACAGGCTACACCTTC.

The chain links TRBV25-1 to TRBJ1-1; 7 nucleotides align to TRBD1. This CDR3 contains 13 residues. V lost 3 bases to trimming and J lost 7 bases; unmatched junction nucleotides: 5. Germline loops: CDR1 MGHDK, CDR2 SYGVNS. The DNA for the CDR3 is TGTGCCAGCAGTGAGTACCGGGACAGTGAAGCTTTCTTT. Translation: CASSEYRDSEAFF.